This passage covers 22 T cell receptor beta chains from one sample sequenced in a study of T-cell memory formation after mild COVID-19. Each CDR3 protein gets one entry after TCRdb re-called the 5' RACE reads with MiXCR. The sample lists some 210,000 distinct CDR3 sequences, about 10% occurring once. Sample: PBMCs or a T cell subset sorted from them (not recorded which). The receptors originated from a man between 18 and 35 years old who had mild COVID-19 (a few samples of this study predate the infection). Cell type and time point are not known.

This clonotype was seen more than once but under ten times. The chain joins TRBV5-6 to TRBJ1-2; D call uncertain. In germline, CDR1 is SGHDT, CDR2 YYEEEE. This CDR3 is built from 15 residues. V lost 2 bases, J lost 7 bases, and 18 bases lay in between. In DNA form, the CDR3 reads TGTGCCAGCAGCTTAGATCTGCGACAAGCCAGTGGCTACACCTTC. It yields the protein CASSLDLRQASGYTF.

The rearrangement links TRBV12-3 or TRBV12-4 to TRBJ1-2, with 7 bases identical to TRBD1. The CDR3 extends over 13 amino acids. V shed 3 bases, J shed 7 bases, and the junction held 5 bases outside the gene matches. The CDR3 reads CASSFTGVSGYTF. CDR3 nucleotides: TGTGCCAGCAGTTTTACAGGGGTTAGTGGCTACACCTTC.

This CDR3 reads CASSPQGAEGETQYF. The CDR3, as DNA: TGCGCCAGCAGCCCACAGGGGGCGGAGGGAGAGACCCAGTACTTC. The chain recombines TRBV4-3 with TRBJ2-5, with 9 bases matching TRBD1. The V and J ends lost 4 bases and 4 bases, in that order; junction bases with no gene match: 7. From germline, CDR1 is LGHNA and CDR2 YSLEER. This CDR3 is 15 amino acids long.

This clonotype was counted only a few times. The rearrangement joins TRBV20-1 to TRBJ1-5; no definite D call. CDR3 length: 12 amino acids. V dropped 3 bases and J dropped 6 bases, with 9 bases sitting between them. Looked up from germline, CDR1 is DFQATT and CDR2 is SNEGSKA (reference sequence). The chain's CDR3 is CSASLETQPQHF. In DNA, the CDR3 is TGCAGTGCTAGTTTGGAAACTCAGCCCCAGCATTTT.

The gene calls are TRBV7-3 and TRBJ2-1; D is possibly TRBD2 (6 bases). V lost 5 bases and J lost 10, with 18 bases in between. The CDR3 sequence is 14 residues long. From germline, CDR1 is SGHTA and CDR2 FQGTGA. The CDR3 bases are TGTGCCAGCAGCCCTCCGGGACTTCCCTGGGAGCAGTTCTTC. Residues: CASSPPGLPWEQFF.

This clonotype showed up just a few times. The V call is TRBV4-1, the J call TRBJ1-2; D is unclear. The CDR3 contains 13 residues. Looked up from germline, CDR1 is MGHRA and CDR2 is YSYEKL. V lost 4 bases, J lost 6 bases, and 12 bases lay in between. The CDR3 DNA reads as TGCGCCAGCAGCCCTCTCCCCCAGAATGGCTACACCTTC. Protein product: CASSPLPQNGYTF.

This clonotype appeared a few times. The chain combines TRBV29-1 with TRBJ2-5, with D possibly being TRBD2 (5 bases). There are 11 residues in the CDR3. V was clipped by 4 bases and J by 9 bases, with 12 bases between them. Germline V gene data show CDR1 as SQVTM and CDR2 as ANQGSEA. The CDR3 reads CSVVPGKAQYF. CDR3 in DNA: TGCAGCGTTGTGCCGGGAAAGGCCCAGTACTTC.

This clonotype was counted only a few times. The rearrangement links TRBV29-1 to TRBJ2-2; 11 bases map to TRBD1. J lost 4 bases, V lost 7 bases, and 8 bases had no gene match. Germline CDR1 and CDR2: SQVTM and ANQGSEA. The length of the CDR3 is 15 residues. The CDR3 coding sequence is TGCAGCGGGGGACCGGGACAGGGGGGCACCGGGGAGCTGTTTTTT. This encodes CSGGPGQGGTGELFF.

There are a few counts of this clonotype. The chain is built from TRBV12-3 or TRBV12-4 and TRBJ2-4; 7 bases align to TRBD1. Trimming took 7 bases from V and 7 from J; bases not matched to a gene: 10. This CDR3 is 14 amino acids long. The CDR3 bases are TGTGCCAGCACCCCGACAGGGAACGGGAACATTCAGTACTTC. Translated: CASTPTGNGNIQYF.

CDR3 protein: CASSSTRDTHEAFF. DNA of the CDR3: TGTGCCAGCAGCTCAACCCGGGACACCCATGAAGCTTTCTTT. The chain employs TRBV7-3 and TRBJ1-1; the D gene is possibly TRBD1 (6 bases). The germline CDR1 and CDR2 sequences are SGHTA and FQGTGA. V was shortened by 4 bases and J by 7 bases, with 16 bases between the two germline ends. The CDR3 consists of 14 residues.

J is TRBJ2-1 and V is TRBV9; possible D gene TRBD1, 6 bases. The CDR3 covers 14 residues. Germline-derived CDR1 and CDR2 are SGDLS and YYNGEE. Trimming took off 3 bases at V and 5 bases at J, with 12 bases between the two ends. The CDR3 DNA sequence: TGTGCCAGCAGCGACAGGGCTCGACACAATGAGCAGTTCTTC. This encodes CASSDRARHNEQFF.

This clonotype occurred a few times. This chain joins TRBV5-1 and TRBJ2-1; TRBD2 matches at 11 bases. J was trimmed by 3 bases and V by 7 bases; bases with no gene match: 12. This CDR3 contains 17 residues. Germline V gene lookup returns CDR1 SGHRS and CDR2 YFSETQ. The CDR3 nucleotides read TGCGCCAGCGGGGATAGCGGGGGGGCCGAGTTCTACAATGAGCAGTTCTTC. Its protein is CASGDSGGAEFYNEQFF.

This clonotype has just a few counts. The chain recombines TRBV9 with TRBJ1-6, with D hard to call. The V end was cut by 4 bases, the J end by 8 bases, with 10 bases between. The CDR3 is 13 amino acids. The V gene's germline CDR1 is SGDLS and CDR2 YYNGEE. The CDR3 DNA sequence: TGTGCCAGCAGCTCCCGTCTGGATTCACCCCTCCACTTT. Protein sequence: CASSSRLDSPLHF.

This clonotype was recorded at least ten times. The genes are TRBV11-2 and TRBJ2-1; possibly TRBD2 for D (7 bases). Trimming left V 1 base short and J 3 bases short, with 16 bases between. Germline assignment: CDR1 SGHAT and CDR2 FQNNGV. The CDR3 runs 17 residues. The CDR3 protein is CASSLGSWGGHYNEQFF. CDR3 nucleotide sequence: TGTGCCAGCAGCTTAGGGTCGTGGGGGGGGCACTACAATGAGCAGTTCTTC.

The chain joins TRBV5-5 to TRBJ1-6; D possibly corresponds to TRBD1 (6 bases). The V gene's germline CDR1 is SGHKS and CDR2 YYEKEE (reference sequence). The CDR3 covers 15 residues. V dropped 4 bases and J dropped 7 bases, with 15 bases sitting between them. The CDR3 is CASSVQGLWNSPLHF. CDR3 in DNA: TGTGCCAGCAGCGTACAGGGCTTGTGGAATTCACCCCTCCACTTT.

The rearrangement uses TRBV4-3 and TRBJ1-2; no definite D call. Trimming took off 0 bases at V and 8 bases at J, with 16 bases between the two ends. Germline loops: CDR1 LGHNA, CDR2 YSLEER. There are 15 residues in the CDR3. The CDR3 sequence is CASSQERTVRHGYTF. CDR3 DNA: TGCGCCAGCAGCCAAGAAAGAACAGTGAGGCACGGCTACACCTTC.

CDR3 DNA: TGTGCCAGTAGTCCTACGGGACGGACCTTGTTGAACTATGGCTACACCTTC. Protein: CASSPTGRTLLNYGYTF. The chain recombines TRBV19 with TRBJ1-2, with D maybe TRBD1 (5 bases). Per the germline V gene, CDR1 is LNHDA and CDR2 is SQIVND (reference sequence). This CDR3 comprises 17 residues. V was cut by 5 bases and J by 2 bases, with 21 bases left in between.

J is TRBJ2-3 and V is TRBV6-2 or TRBV6-3; unclear D gene. The CDR3 loop spans 12 amino acids. The V gene's germline CDR1 is MNHEY and CDR2 SVGEGT. V was pared by 2 bases and J by 6 bases, with 6 bases between. CDR3 DNA: TGTGCCAGCAGTTACCCGCCGGATACGCAGTATTTT. It codes for CASSYPPDTQYF.

This clonotype was counted many times. The chain couples TRBV5-1 to TRBJ2-5; unclear D gene. Per germline, CDR1 SGHRS and CDR2 YFSETQ. CDR3 length: 13 amino acids. The V and J ends lost 4 bases and 2 bases respectively, with 9 bases between them. CDR3 protein: CASSMIVQETQYF. CDR3 bases: TGCGCCAGCAGCATGATAGTACAAGAGACCCAGTACTTC.

This clonotype was observed a few times. The V gene is TRBV20-1, the J gene TRBJ1-4; D gene ambiguous. CDR1 is DFQATT and CDR2 is SNEGSKA in the germline V gene (reference sequence). The CDR3 consists of 15 residues. Trimming left V 0 bases short and J 8 bases short, with 16 bases between. The CDR3 is CSARDRPRVDEKLFF. In DNA form, the CDR3 reads TGCAGTGCTAGAGATCGTCCAAGAGTGGACGAAAAACTGTTTTTT.

The CDR3 region is CASRKGGRDTGELFF. DNA of the CDR3: TGTGCCAGCAGAAAGGGTGGGCGCGACACCGGGGAGCTGTTTTTT. The chain links TRBV7-2 to TRBJ2-2; D is unresolved. Per germline, CDR1 SGHTA and CDR2 FQGNSA. This CDR3 region has 15 residues. Trimming left V 6 bases short and J 3 bases short, with 14 bases between.

This clonotype was seen ten or more times. The chain couples TRBV10-3 to TRBJ1-3, with D unresolved. Trimming took 4 bases from V and 0 from J, leaving 4 bases between them. This CDR3 spans 13 amino acids. CDR1 and CDR2 (germline): ENHRY, SYGVKD. CDR3 in DNA: TGTGCCATCAGTGGCAGCTCTGGAAACACCATATATTTT. Translating gives CAISGSSGNTIYF.